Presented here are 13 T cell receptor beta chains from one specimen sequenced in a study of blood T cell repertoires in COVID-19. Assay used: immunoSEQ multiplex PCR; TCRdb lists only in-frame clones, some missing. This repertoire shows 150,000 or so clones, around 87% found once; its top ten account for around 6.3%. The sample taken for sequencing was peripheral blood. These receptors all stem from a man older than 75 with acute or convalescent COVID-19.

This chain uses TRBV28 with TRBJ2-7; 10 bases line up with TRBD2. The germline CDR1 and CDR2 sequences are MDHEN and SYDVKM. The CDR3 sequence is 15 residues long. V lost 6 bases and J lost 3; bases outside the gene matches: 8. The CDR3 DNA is TGTGCCAGCAGCAGCGGGACTAGCGAATTCTACGAGCAGTACTTC. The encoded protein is CASSSGTSEFYEQYF.

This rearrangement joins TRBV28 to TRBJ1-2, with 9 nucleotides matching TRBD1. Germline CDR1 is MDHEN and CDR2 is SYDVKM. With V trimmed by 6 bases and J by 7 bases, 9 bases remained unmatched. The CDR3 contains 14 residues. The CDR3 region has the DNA TGTGCCAGCAGGCTACAGGGGGCAAAAGTTGGCTACACCTTC. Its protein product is CASRLQGAKVGYTF.

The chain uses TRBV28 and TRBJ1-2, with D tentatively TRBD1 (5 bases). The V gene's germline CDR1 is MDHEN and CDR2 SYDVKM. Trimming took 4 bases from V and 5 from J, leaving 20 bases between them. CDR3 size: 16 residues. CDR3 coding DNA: TGTGCCAGCAGTTCGACCCTGGGACTGAACTTATATGGCTACACCTTC. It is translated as CASSSTLGLNLYGYTF.

The CDR3 reads CASSRLGGGNQPQHF. CDR3 DNA sequence: TGTGCCAGCAGTCGGCTAGGGGGCGGCAATCAGCCCCAGCATTTT. J is TRBJ1-5 and V is TRBV6-5, with 7 positions matching TRBD1. V was clipped by 5 bases and J by 2 bases; unmatched bases: 6. Looked up from germline, CDR1 is MNHEY and CDR2 is SVGAGI. CDR3 length equals 15 residues.

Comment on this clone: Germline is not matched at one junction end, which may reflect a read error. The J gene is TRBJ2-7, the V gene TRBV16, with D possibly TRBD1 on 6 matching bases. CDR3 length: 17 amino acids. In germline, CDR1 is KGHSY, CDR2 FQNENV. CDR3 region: CASSKSLTPSMAQGQYF. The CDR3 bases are TGTGCCAGCAGCAAATCCTTAACCCCCTCAATGGCTCAGGGGCAATACTTC.

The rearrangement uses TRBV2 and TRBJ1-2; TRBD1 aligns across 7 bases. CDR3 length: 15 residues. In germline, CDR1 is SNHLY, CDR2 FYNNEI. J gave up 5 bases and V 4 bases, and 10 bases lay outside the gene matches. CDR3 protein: CASSGEGGLFYGYTF. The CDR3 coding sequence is TGTGCCAGCAGTGGGGAAGGGGGCTTATTTTATGGCTACACCTTC.

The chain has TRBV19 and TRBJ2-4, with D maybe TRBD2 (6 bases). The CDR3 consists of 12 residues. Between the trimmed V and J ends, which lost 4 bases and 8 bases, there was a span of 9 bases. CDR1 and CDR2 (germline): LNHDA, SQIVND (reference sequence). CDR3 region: CASSNRDYIQYF. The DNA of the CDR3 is TGTGCCAGTAGTAACCGGGACTACATTCAGTACTTC.

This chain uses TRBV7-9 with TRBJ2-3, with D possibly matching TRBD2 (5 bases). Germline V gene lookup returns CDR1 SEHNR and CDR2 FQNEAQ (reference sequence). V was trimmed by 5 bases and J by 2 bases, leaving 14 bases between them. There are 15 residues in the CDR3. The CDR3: CASSGRTGPTDTQYF. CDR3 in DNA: TGTGCCAGCAGCGGCAGGACTGGACCCACAGATACGCAGTATTTT. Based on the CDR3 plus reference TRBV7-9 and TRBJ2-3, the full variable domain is DTGVSQNPRHKITKRGQNVTFRCDPISEHNRLYWYRQTLGQGPEFLTYFQNEAQLEKSRLLSDRFSAERPKGSFSTLEIQRTEQGDSAMYLCASSGRTGPTDTQYFGPGTRLTVL.

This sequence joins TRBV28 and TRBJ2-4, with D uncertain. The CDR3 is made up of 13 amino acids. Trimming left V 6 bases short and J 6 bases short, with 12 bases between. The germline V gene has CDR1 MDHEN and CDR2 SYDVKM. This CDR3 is CASSQIQRNIQYF. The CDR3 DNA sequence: TGTGCCAGCAGCCAGATACAGAGAAACATTCAGTACTTC.

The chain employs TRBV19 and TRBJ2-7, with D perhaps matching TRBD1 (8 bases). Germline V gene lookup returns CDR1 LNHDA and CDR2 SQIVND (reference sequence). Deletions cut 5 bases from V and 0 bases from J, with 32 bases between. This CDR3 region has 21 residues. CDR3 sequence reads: CASSARPPGQAGTGGSYEQYF. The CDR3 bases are TGTGCCAGTAGTGCGCGCCCTCCGGGACAGGCAGGTACGGGAGGCTCCTACGAGCAGTACTTC.

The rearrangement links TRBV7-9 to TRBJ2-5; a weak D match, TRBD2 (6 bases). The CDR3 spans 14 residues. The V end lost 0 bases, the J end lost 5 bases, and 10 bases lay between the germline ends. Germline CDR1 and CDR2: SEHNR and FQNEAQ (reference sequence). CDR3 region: CASSLAGGEETQYF. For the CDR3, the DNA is TGTGCCAGCAGCTTAGCGGGCGGGGAGGAGACCCAGTACTTC.

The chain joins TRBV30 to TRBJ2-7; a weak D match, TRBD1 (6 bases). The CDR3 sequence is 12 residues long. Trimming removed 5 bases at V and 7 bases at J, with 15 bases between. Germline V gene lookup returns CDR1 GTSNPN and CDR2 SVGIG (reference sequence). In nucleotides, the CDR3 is TGTGCCTGGGGTGGGCAGGGGAGAGAGCAGTACTTC. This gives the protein CAWGGQGREQYF.

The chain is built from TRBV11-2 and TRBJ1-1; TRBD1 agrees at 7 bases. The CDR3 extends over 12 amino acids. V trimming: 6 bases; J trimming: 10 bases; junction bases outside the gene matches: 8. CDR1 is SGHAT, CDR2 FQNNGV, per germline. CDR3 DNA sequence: TGTGCCAGCAGAGAAGACAGGGTAGCAGCTTTCTTT. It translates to CASREDRVAAFF.